Presented here are 32 T cell receptor beta chains from one specimen sequenced in a study of CD8+ T cells in alopecia areata (dated by TCRdb to 2016 to 2019). The time point label of this sample denotes: about four weeks on oral tofacitinib. Taken with the paper, the label for treatment or condition translates to: oral pan-JAK inhibitor, 5-10 mg twice daily. Libraries came from the immunoSEQ multiplex PCR assay. For TCR sequencing, RNA was extracted from every sample and reverse transcribed into cDNA to serve as template. The immuneACCESS repertoire file appears here via TCRdb, limited to in-frame rearrangements. These files lack a portion of the clones; in checked studies, under half of the deficit traces to unresolved V genes, and the cause of the others is not known. The sample table records 150,000 to 200,000 clones; 60% of these occur just once. The ten largest make up about 3.5% of the sample.

The material was CD4+ T cells sorted from blood, obtained at week 4, from a patient treated with tofacitinib. The origin of the receptors is a human donor with alopecia areata.

V and J are TRBV6-6 and TRBJ1-1, with a tentative D call TRBD1 (5 bases). V lost 8 bases and J lost 11, with 21 bases in between. This CDR3 region has 13 residues. CDR1 is MNHNY and CDR2 is SVGAGI in the germline V gene (reference sequence). CDR3 DNA: TGTGCCAGCGGGGAGCAGGGAGGCCTACATGCTTTCTTT. Its translation is CASGEQGGLHAFF.

In this sample, this clone turned up once. The chain joins TRBV2 to TRBJ1-2; D is undetermined. V dropped 4 bases and J dropped 0 bases, with 9 bases sitting between them. Germline CDR1 reads SNHLY; CDR2 reads FYNNEI. This CDR3 contains 14 residues. The chain's CDR3 is CASSVTVANYGYTF. Here the CDR3 DNA reads TGTGCCAGCAGTGTCACCGTAGCTAACTATGGCTACACCTTC.

J is TRBJ1-1 and V is TRBV29-1, with D hard to call. The CDR3 extends over 13 amino acids. CDR1 is SQVTM and CDR2 is ANQGSEA in the germline V gene. CDR3 in DNA: TGCAGTGCACGAGACTCCGGTAACACTGAAGCTTTCTTT. It is translated as CSARDSGNTEAFF.

Regarding this clone: The sample has other DNA sequences that encode this CDR3 too. This chain uses TRBV30 with TRBJ1-5; D is uncertain. The CDR3 covers 13 residues. V gave up 2 bases and J gave up 0 bases, with 5 bases separating them. The V gene's germline CDR1 is GTSNPN and CDR2 SVGIG (reference sequence). The CDR3, as DNA: TGTGCCTGGAGTACAGATAGCAATCAGCCCCAGCATTTT. Its protein product is CAWSTDSNQPQHF.

V and J are TRBV5-6 and TRBJ1-1; no clear D. Germline V CDR1 and CDR2: SGHDT, YYEEEE. The CDR3 totals 14 residues. The V end was cut by 0 bases, the J end by 1 base, with 7 bases between. The DNA of the CDR3 is TGTGCCAGCAGCTTGGATTGGGGGAACACTGAAGCTTTCTTT. This gives the protein CASSLDWGNTEAFF.

The chain links TRBV6-6 to TRBJ1-6; D is unclear. V was pared by 8 bases and J by 0 bases, with 14 bases between. Germline lookup yields CDR1 MNHNY and CDR2 SVGAGI (reference sequence). This CDR3 spans 16 amino acids. The DNA for the CDR3 is TGTGCCAGCTCGTTTGAGCCTAGCTCCTATAATTCACCCCTCCACTTT. It codes for CASSFEPSSYNSPLHF.

This chain connects TRBV4-2 to TRBJ2-2; D remains ambiguous. The CDR3 is 17 amino acids. Germline CDR1 is LGHNA and CDR2 is YNFKEQ. Trimming stripped 0 bases from V and 3 bases from J, with 14 bases between. CDR3 loop: CASSQEHVAADTGELFF. The CDR3 DNA reads as TGTGCCAGCAGCCAAGAGCACGTGGCCGCGGACACCGGGGAGCTGTTTTTT.

The chain combines TRBV29-1 with TRBJ2-6, with 8 nucleotides matching TRBD1. Germline V gene sequence: CDR1 SQVTM, CDR2 ANQGSEA. With 3 bases clipped from V and 4 bases from J, the junction kept 2 bases outside the gene matches. The CDR3 consists of 14 residues. The CDR3 DNA reads as TGCAGCGTTGAGGACAGGGTGGGGGCCAACGTCCTGACTTTC. Its protein product is CSVEDRVGANVLTF. Using reference TRBV29-1 and TRBJ2-6 for the parts outside the CDR3, the full variable domain is SAVISQKPSRDICQRGTSLTIQCQVDSQVTMMFWYRQQPGQSLTLIATANQGSEATYESGFVIDKFPISRPNLTFSTLTVSNMSPEDSSIYLCSVEDRVGANVLTFGAGSRLTVL.

The rearrangement joins TRBV5-4 to TRBJ2-3; 10 nucleotides agree with TRBD1. Germline CDR1 is SGHNT and CDR2 is YYREEE (reference sequence). V trimming: 4 bases; J trimming: 11 bases; junction bases outside the gene matches: 16. The CDR3 is made up of 16 amino acids. The CDR3 sequence is CASSPRQGADPIGQYF. DNA of the CDR3: TGTGCCAGCAGCCCGCGACAGGGGGCGGACCCCATTGGGCAGTATTTT.

This clone was found a few times. As DNA, the CDR3 is TGCAGTGCTAGCTCTGGGGTCGGCTACACCTTC. Protein product: CSASSGVGYTF. This chain links TRBV20-1 with TRBJ1-2; D is ambiguous. Germline loops: CDR1 DFQATT, CDR2 SNEGSKA (reference sequence). CDR3 length: 11 amino acids. Trimming took 3 bases from V and 8 from J, leaving 10 bases between them.

The chain employs TRBV5-1 and TRBJ2-2, with TRBD1 identical over 9 bases. The V gene's germline CDR1 is SGHRS and CDR2 YFSETQ. The CDR3 has 16 residues. V lost 4 bases to trimming and J lost 6 bases; unmatched junction nucleotides: 10. CDR3 coding DNA: TGCGCCAGCAGCCCCCGGGACAGGGAAGGGGCCGGGGAGCTGTTTTTT. Encoded protein: CASSPRDREGAGELFF.

This clone was observed once. The chain uses TRBV6-5 and TRBJ2-1; D is possibly TRBD1 or TRBD2 (5 bases each). Trimming cost V 4 bases and J 12 bases, with 16 bases left between them. This CDR3 contains 13 residues. The V gene's germline CDR1 is MNHEY and CDR2 SVGAGI. CDR3 region: CASSSLLEGRQFF. The CDR3, as DNA: TGTGCCAGCAGTTCCCTCCTAGAGGGGCGGCAGTTCTTC.

In its sample, this clone was seen a few times. The genes are TRBV14 and TRBJ2-4, with D tentatively TRBD2 (5 bases). V was cut by 1 base and J by 3 bases, with 10 bases left in between. This CDR3 has 15 residues. Germline loops: CDR1 SGHDN, CDR2 FVKESK. The CDR3 DNA reads TGTGCCAGCAGCCAAGTTGCCGGGAACAAAAACATTCAGTACTTC. Amino acid sequence: CASSQVAGNKNIQYF.

This clone was detected only a few times. The rearrangement links TRBV6-5 to TRBJ1-6, with 7 bases identical to TRBD1. J gave up 6 bases and V 5 bases, and 7 bases lay outside the gene matches. Germline V CDR1 and CDR2: MNHEY, SVGAGI. CDR3 size: 15 residues. The CDR3, as DNA: TGTGCCAGCAGTCAGGGGACAGACGCTAATTCACCCCTCCACTTT. Encoded protein: CASSQGTDANSPLHF.

The V and J genes are TRBV7-6 and TRBJ2-7, with D possibly TRBD1 on 6 matching bases. The CDR3 has 13 residues. CDR1 and CDR2 (germline): SGHVS, FNYEAQ. Between the trimmed V and J ends, which lost 1 base and 8 bases, there was a span of 12 bases. In DNA form, the CDR3 reads TGTGCCAGCAGCTTAGGGGACACTGGCCAGCAGTACTTC. Its protein is CASSLGDTGQQYF.

This clone was seen a handful of times. The V and J genes are TRBV23-1 and TRBJ1-2; D remains unclear. TRBV23-1 has ORF status, its function being uncertain. The CDR3 runs to 13 residues. With 2 bases removed from V and 4 bases from J, the gap between germline ends came to 8 bases. As DNA, the CDR3 is TGCGCCAGCAGTCAAACCGACATCTATGGCTACACCTTC. As protein: CASSQTDIYGYTF.

V gene TRBV7-3 combines with J gene TRBJ1-6; D is possibly TRBD1 (6 bases). Trimming pared 10 bases from V and 10 bases from J, leaving 14 bases between. The CDR3 consists of 12 residues. Per the germline V gene, CDR1 is SGHTA and CDR2 is FQGTGA. CDR3 protein: CATDRLFSPLHF. The CDR3 DNA is TGTGCCACAGACAGGCTCTTCTCACCCCTCCACTTT. Based on the CDR3 plus reference TRBV7-3 and TRBJ1-6, the full variable domain is GAGVSQTPSNKVTEKGKYVELRCDPISGHTALYWYRQSLGQGPEFLIYFQGTGAADDSGLPNDRFFAVRPEGSVSTLKIQRTERGDSAVYLCATDRLFSPLHFGNGTRLTVT.

This clone was picked up many times. The sample carries other DNA sequences with the same CDR3. The chain uses TRBV7-9 and TRBJ1-1; 9 positions match TRBD1. The germline V gene has CDR1 SEHNR and CDR2 FQNEAQ (reference sequence). V shed 1 base, J shed 0 bases, and the junction held 9 bases outside the gene matches. The CDR3 has 18 residues. CDR3 in DNA: TGTGCCAGCAGCTTAGGTCTTGGACAGGGGCGCGTGAACACTGAAGCTTTCTTT. Translation: CASSLGLGQGRVNTEAFF.

The chain has TRBV4-2 and TRBJ2-7; no reliable D call. Looked up from germline, CDR1 is LGHNA and CDR2 is YNFKEQ. The CDR3 loop spans 13 amino acids. With 0 bases removed from V and 2 bases from J, the gap between germline ends came to 5 bases. CDR3 in amino acids: CASSQDSAYEQYF. CDR3 sequence (DNA): TGTGCCAGCAGCCAAGATTCCGCCTACGAGCAGTACTTC.

This clone showed up just once. The genes are TRBV2 and TRBJ1-2; weak D call: TRBD1 (5 bases). Germline V gene sequence: CDR1 SNHLY, CDR2 FYNNEI. V lost 0 bases to trimming and J lost 2 bases, with 10 bases between them. This CDR3 is 15 amino acids long. The CDR3 is CASSEAPGRNYGYTF. CDR3 nucleotides: TGTGCCAGCAGTGAAGCCCCAGGGAGGAACTATGGCTACACCTTC.

This clone was detected once. This chain links TRBV2 with TRBJ1-6; D might be TRBD1 (6 bases). The CDR3 consists of 15 residues. Looked up from germline, CDR1 is SNHLY and CDR2 is FYNNEI. Trimming shortened V by 1 base and J by 9 bases, and 13 bases separated the two germline ends. CDR3 nucleotides: TGTGCCAGCAGTGAAGTAGGGGGAGGGAGTTCACCCCTCCACTTT. Translation gives CASSEVGGGSSPLHF.

The chain joins TRBV7-6 to TRBJ2-1; TRBD1 agrees at 8 bases. The CDR3 consists of 15 residues. Germline trimming cut 5 bases from V and 0 bases from J; bases unmatched to any gene: 3. Germline lookup yields CDR1 SGHVS and CDR2 FNYEAQ. CDR3 nucleotides: TGTGCCAGCAGCCCAGGGGGCCTCTCCTACAATGAGCAGTTCTTC. It yields the protein CASSPGGLSYNEQFF.

The chain is built from TRBV5-1 and TRBJ2-2; TRBD1 aligns across 10 bases. The CDR3 is made up of 15 amino acids. CDR1 and CDR2 from the germline V gene are SGHRS and YFSETQ. V dropped 4 bases and J dropped 5; count of bases not matched to a gene: 5. CDR3 protein: CASSPAGQGTGELFF. CDR3 coding DNA: TGCGCCAGCAGCCCCGCGGGACAGGGGACCGGGGAGCTGTTTTTT. Supplemented by reference TRBV5-1 and TRBJ2-2, the full variable domain reads KAGVTQTPRYLIKTRGQQVTLSCSPISGHRSVSWYQQTPGQGLQFLFEYFSETQRNKGNFPGRFSGRQFSNSRSEMNVSTLELGDSALYLCASSPAGQGTGELFFGEGSRLTVL.

This chain connects TRBV7-6 to TRBJ2-1; D may correspond to TRBD1 or TRBD2 (5 bases each). The CDR3 extends over 14 amino acids. The V gene's germline CDR1 is SGHVS and CDR2 FNYEAQ. Trimming left V 3 bases short and J 8 bases short, with 14 bases between. This chain's CDR3 is CASSFRDRAHEQFF. The CDR3 DNA follows: TGTGCCAGCAGCTTCCGGGACCGGGCCCATGAGCAGTTCTTC.

This clone was seen a few times. This chain connects TRBV28 to TRBJ2-1; weak D call: TRBD1 (5 bases). Per the germline V gene, CDR1 is MDHEN and CDR2 is SYDVKM. The V gene lost 10 bases and the J gene lost 1 base, with 11 bases spanning the gap. The CDR3 totals 13 residues. The CDR3 DNA follows: TGTGCCATCAGACAGAGTTCCTACAATGAGCAGTTCTTC. Translated: CAIRQSSYNEQFF.

This clone has just a few counts. This chain joins TRBV28 and TRBJ1-2, with unresolved D. This CDR3 is built from 15 residues. V lost 2 bases and J 3 bases, leaving 13 bases between the germline ends. CDR1 is MDHEN, CDR2 SYDVKM, per germline. CDR3 sequence reads: CASSLPNSPHYGYTF. Here the CDR3 DNA reads TGTGCCAGCAGTTTACCCAACTCGCCCCACTATGGCTACACCTTC.

This chain connects TRBV29-1 to TRBJ1-1, with D possibly TRBD1 on 5 matching bases. Germline V gene lookup returns CDR1 SQVTM and CDR2 ANQGSEA. The CDR3 contains 11 residues. The V end lost 0 bases, the J end lost 9 bases, and 8 bases lay between the germline ends. DNA of the CDR3: TGCAGCGTTGAAGATAGGGGTAAAGCTTTCTTT. This codes for CSVEDRGKAFF.

The table lists this clone with a few counts. The chain combines TRBV7-2 with TRBJ1-2; 7 nucleotides match TRBD1. V dropped 5 bases and J dropped 6; count of bases not matched to a gene: 9. CDR3 size: 14 residues. CDR1 is SGHTA, CDR2 FQGNSA, per germline. CDR3 in amino acids: CASSTLQGIDGYTF. The CDR3 DNA reads TGTGCCAGCAGCACCTTACAGGGGATCGATGGCTACACCTTC.

This clone has only a few counts. The chain employs TRBV4-2 and TRBJ2-1; a weak D match, TRBD2 (7 bases). CDR1 is LGHNA, CDR2 YNFKEQ, per germline. CDR3 length: 17 residues. Trimming left V 3 bases short and J 7 bases short, with 22 bases between. For the CDR3, the DNA is TGTGCCAGCAGCCAGAGGCCCCTGGGGGGGGGCGGGAATGAGCAGTTCTTC. Its protein product is CASSQRPLGGGGNEQFF.

This clone appeared a few times. This chain uses TRBV6-6 with TRBJ1-5; D ambiguous. V lost 6 bases, J lost 0 bases, and 12 bases lay in between. CDR3 length: 15 amino acids. The germline V gene encodes CDR1 MNHNY and CDR2 SVGAGI (reference sequence). CDR3 sequence: CASSSSSNSNQPQHF. In nucleotides, the CDR3 is TGTGCCAGCAGCTCCTCTTCTAATAGCAATCAGCCCCAGCATTTT.

This clone appeared a few times. The V gene is TRBV30, the J gene TRBJ2-7, with 12 nucleotides matching TRBD2. CDR3 length: 14 amino acids. Germline CDR1 reads GTSNPN; CDR2 reads SVGIG (reference sequence). Trimming at V came to 4 bases and at J to 2 bases, leaving 3 bases not matched to a gene. The DNA of the CDR3 is TGTGCCTGGAAGACTAGCGGGGGCGCCTACGAGCAGTACTTC. Translation gives CAWKTSGGAYEQYF.

The chain couples TRBV19 to TRBJ1-2; D is unresolved. Trimming removed 6 bases from V and 4 bases from J, with 12 bases in between. Germline V gene data show CDR1 as LNHDA and CDR2 as SQIVND (reference sequence). The CDR3 runs 13 residues. The DNA for the CDR3 is TGTGCCAGTAGCCCTGACATCGGCTATGGCTACACCTTC. Amino acid sequence: CASSPDIGYGYTF.